This T cell receptor (beta chain) was captured by sequencing in a study of blood T cell repertoires in COVID-19. After removal of 5 bases from V and 6 bases from J, the junction contained 5 bases not matched to a gene. The CDR3 is made up of 13 amino acids. Germline V gene lookup returns CDR1 LNHDA and CDR2 SQIVND (reference sequence). This clone was recorded only once. TCRdb keeps only in-frame clones here, not all; method: immunoSEQ multiplex PCR. The data hold approximately 310,000 clones, with roughly 88% observed a single time. V and J are TRBV19 and TRBJ1-2; 8 bases map to TRBD1. The material sequenced was PBMCs or T cells enriched from blood (not recorded which). This sequence originates from a young man who had recovered from COVID-19. This CDR3 is CASSPDRENGYTF. In nucleotides, the CDR3 is TGTGCCAGTAGTCCGGACAGGGAGAATGGCTACACCTTC.